This TCR beta chain is from a study of T cell responses to AZD1222 COVID-19 vaccine (dated by TCRdb to about 2021). For the study in its entirety: A total of 233 trial participants underwent TCR sequencing, of whom 207 received two doses of AZD1222 and about 25 received two doses of the MenACWY control vaccine. Enrollment into the trials was organized by age into subgroups of 18-55, 56-69 and 70-plus years, and those subgroups contained approximately 150, 30 and 60 TCR-sequenced participants, respectively. Paper-wide results and their limitations: Spike-specific TCR breadth and depth rose significantly after two AZD1222 doses compared with day 0 and with MenACWY recipients. Participants were mostly white British and included more females than males, and it was suggested by the authors that clonal diversity may have been underestimated. Conclusions about previously exposed vaccinees are limited because only six or seven AZD1222 recipients were SARS-CoV-2 seropositive at baseline. Reportedly, close to half of the unique spike-specific TCRs recognized epitopes lying outside the regions that are mutated in the B.1.351 and B.1.1.7 variants. The whole spike protein was spanned by vaccine-associated CD4 TCRs, and dominant responses were seen in regions 160-218 and 743-854. Because no day 14 peak-response samples were available, repertoires were characterized only after the peak T cell response. In the small 56-69-year group, the increase in depth fell short of significance, most likely because of low power.

The trim is 4 bases for V and 2 bases for J, with a gap of 11 bases between the germline ends. The germline V gene (reference sequence) supplies CDR1 MNHEY and CDR2 SMNVEV. The cysteine opens and the phenylalanine closes a CDR3 of 14 amino acids. Only the CDR3 region is kept as DNA, spanning 42 bases read in frame from base 1. The time point label, as the study defines it: about 28 days (+/-7) after the second vaccine dose. AZD1222 recipients whose second dose came at about 4 weeks and those whose second dose came at about 12 weeks were combined into one group, since spike-specific TCR depth and breadth did not differ between the two schedules. Samples from vaccinated people were obtained from the UK trials COV001 and COV002, which included a single-blind randomized controlled phase 2/3 trial of AZD1222 (ChAdOx1 nCoV-19) in healthy adults. Trial participant PBMC samples were collected at day 0 and day 28 after the second dose for TCRbeta chain sequencing.

The CDR3 regions of human TCRbeta chains were subjected to immunosequencing. In the paper's pipeline: Repertoire TCRs were matched against a reference library of SARS-CoV-2-specific TCRs generated with the MIRA antigen-specificity platform. Breadth meant the fraction of unique TCRs that were SARS-CoV-2-associated, whereas depth meant the fraction of total T cells that were SARS-CoV-2-associated. Using the MIRA data, each spike-specific TCR was assigned both to the spike region to which the TCR was reactive and to a CD4 or CD8 class. Log10-transformed breadth and depth values were compared by one-way ANOVA with Sidak's multiple comparisons tests. This immuneACCESS table, as held by TCRdb, lists in-frame sequences with V and J called but not all clones. Of the missing ones, under half trace to an unresolved V gene in checked studies; the others have no known cause. V, J and clone size reflect that table, while D and trimming were determined from the DNA. The sample includes over 130,000 clones, with around 90% observed a single time. 3% to 3.5% of the sample is taken by the ten largest.

This clone was seen a few times. Its specific antigen is unknown. Base qualities are not at hand, and no much larger clone is one base apart. Sequencing used peripheral blood, obtained 28 days after the second AZD1222 dose. The receptor comes from an adult who received the AZD1222 COVID-19 vaccine. The chain was built from TRBV27 and TRBJ1-2; a confident D gene designation cannot be given. The CDR3 region has the sequence CASSSSPVNYGYTF. The nucleotides read TGTGCCAGCAGTTCCTCCCCAGTCAACTATGGCTACACCTTC.